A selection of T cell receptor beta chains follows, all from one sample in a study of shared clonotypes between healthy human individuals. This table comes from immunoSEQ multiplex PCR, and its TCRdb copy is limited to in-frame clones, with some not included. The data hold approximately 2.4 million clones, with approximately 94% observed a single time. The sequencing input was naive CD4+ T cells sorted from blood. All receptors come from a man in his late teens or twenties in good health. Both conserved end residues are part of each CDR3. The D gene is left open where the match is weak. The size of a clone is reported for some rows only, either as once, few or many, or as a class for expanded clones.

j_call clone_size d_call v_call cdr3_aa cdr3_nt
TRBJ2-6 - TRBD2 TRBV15 CATSRAGGTAGANVLTF TGTGCCACCAGCAGAGCGGGAGGGACTGCTGGGGCCAACGTCCTGACTTTC
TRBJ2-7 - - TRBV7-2 CASSIYHEQYF TGTGCCAGCAGTATTTACCACGAGCAGTACTTC
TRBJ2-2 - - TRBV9 CASSVGQGNTGELFF TGTGCCAGCAGCGTAGGGCAGGGGAACACCGGGGAGCTGTTTTTT
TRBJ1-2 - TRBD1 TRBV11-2 CASSTQDRGHYGYTF TGTGCCAGCAGCACGCAGGACAGGGGCCACTATGGCTACACCTTC
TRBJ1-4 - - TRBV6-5 CASSYRQYNEKLFF TGTGCCAGCAGTTATAGACAGTATAATGAAAAACTGTTTTTT
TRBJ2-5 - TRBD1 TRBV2 CASSAGQGKGQETQYF TGTGCCAGCAGTGCGGGACAGGGAAAGGGCCAAGAGACCCAGTACTTC
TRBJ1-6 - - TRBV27 CASSYTQGSNSPLHF TGTGCCAGCAGTTATACACAGGGTTCCAATTCACCCCTCCACTTT
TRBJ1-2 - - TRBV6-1 CASSVRGGYTF TGTGCCAGCAGTGTAAGAGGTGGCTACACCTTC
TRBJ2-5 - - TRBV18 CASSPLNEETQYF TGTGCCAGCTCACCATTAAACGAAGAGACCCAGTACTTC
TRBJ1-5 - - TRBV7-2 CASGGGGGNQPQHF TGTGCCAGCGGAGGGGGGGGCGGCAATCAGCCCCAGCATTTT
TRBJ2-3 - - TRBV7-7 CASSSDGGRTDTQYF TGTGCTAGCAGCTCCGACGGGGGTCGGACAGATACGCAGTATTTT
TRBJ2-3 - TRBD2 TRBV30 CAWSPIRTSGSSDTQYF TGTGCCTGGAGTCCCATTAGGACTAGCGGGAGTTCAGATACGCAGTATTTT
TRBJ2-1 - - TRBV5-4 CASSLAYNEQFF TGTGCCAGCAGCTTGGCCTACAATGAGCAGTTCTTC
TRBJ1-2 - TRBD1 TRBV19 CASNIGQGAKYTF TGTGCCAGTAATATCGGACAGGGGGCAAAATACACCTTC
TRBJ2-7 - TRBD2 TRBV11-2 CASSYTGLAGEVFF TGTGCCAGCAGCTACACGGGACTAGCGGGAGAAGTCTTCTTC
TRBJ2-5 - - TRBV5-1 CASSLVVSGEGTQYF TGCGCCAGCAGCTTGGTAGTGTCAGGGGAGGGGACCCAGTACTTC
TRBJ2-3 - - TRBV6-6 CASSSFRPDTQYF TGTGCCAGCAGCTCCTTTAGACCAGATACGCAGTATTTT
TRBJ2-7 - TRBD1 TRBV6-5 CASRTPGTGVYEQYF TGTGCCAGCAGGACCCCCGGGACAGGGGTCTACGAGCAGTACTTC
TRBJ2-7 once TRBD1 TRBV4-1 CASSQDETGSSYEQYF TGCGCCAGCAGCCAAGATGAGACAGGGTCCTCCTACGAGCAGTACTTC
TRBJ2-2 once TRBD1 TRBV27 CASSIRDRGRGYTGELFF TGTGCCAGCAGTATCCGGGACAGGGGGCGCGGGTACACCGGGGAGCTGTTTTTT
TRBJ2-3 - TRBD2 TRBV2 CASSPRGAAPDTQYF TGTGCCAGCAGTCCGCGGGGGGCCGCCCCAGATACGCAGTATTTT
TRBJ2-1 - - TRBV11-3 CASSLEGLYNEQFF TGTGCCAGCAGCTTAGAGGGCCTCTACAATGAGCAGTTCTTC
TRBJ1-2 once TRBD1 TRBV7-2 CASSRRGGDGYGYTF TGTGCCAGCAGCAGACGAGGGGGCGACGGCTATGGCTACACCTTC
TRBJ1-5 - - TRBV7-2 CASSSPRGGNQPQHF TGTGCCAGCAGCTCCCCAAGGGGAGGCAATCAGCCCCAGCATTTT
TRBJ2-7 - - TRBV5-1 CASSSGTGVIEQYF TGCGCCAGCAGCTCGGGGACTGGAGTTATCGAGCAGTACTTC
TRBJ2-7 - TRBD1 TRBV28 CATRRQGLSYEQYF TGTGCCACCAGGAGACAGGGCCTCTCCTACGAGCAGTACTTC
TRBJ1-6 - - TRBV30 CAWGRRGLSFSPLHF TGTGCCTGGGGGAGGAGGGGCCTGTCATTTTCACCCCTCCACTTT
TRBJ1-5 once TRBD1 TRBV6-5 CASRPGGLSQPQHF TGTGCCAGCAGGCCAGGGGGCTTAAGTCAGCCCCAGCATTTT
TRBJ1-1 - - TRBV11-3 CASSLGRGTEAFF TGTGCCAGCAGCTTAGGCCGTGGCACTGAAGCTTTCTTT
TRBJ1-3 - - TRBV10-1 CASSERGFAGNTIYF TGCGCCAGCAGTGAACGAGGATTCGCTGGAAACACCATATATTTT
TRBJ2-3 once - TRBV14 CASSQGLRLPTLSDTQYF TGTGCCAGCAGCCAAGGATTACGACTCCCCACGCTCTCAGATACGCAGTATTTT
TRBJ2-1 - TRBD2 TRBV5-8 CASNFPGGWDEQFF TGTGCCAGCAACTTCCCCGGGGGGTGGGATGAGCAGTTCTTC
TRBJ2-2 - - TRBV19 CASSMTWQNRELFF TGTGCCAGTAGTATGACGTGGCAGAATCGGGAGCTGTTTTTT